This T cell receptor beta chain stems from a study of blood T cell repertoires in COVID-19. About the study: The United States, Italy and Spain were the sources of the acute and convalescent COVID-19 samples. Sample material is recorded as cDNA or gDNA derived from T cells, B-cell-depleted T cells, or PBMCs.

The germline V gene encodes CDR1 SGHKS and CDR2 YYEKEE (reference sequence). The CDR3 is 13 residues long. The ends were cut back, 0 bases at V and 4 bases at J, with 7 bases in the middle. Generated by immunoSEQ multiplex PCR, the TCRdb table keeps only in-frame clones and is missing some. The sample holds around 190,000 clones, about nine tenths seen once. The sequence came from a man aged 18-30 years with active or convalescent COVID-19. The chain employs TRBV5-5 and TRBJ1-2, with D possibly matching TRBD1 (5 bases). Sequenced: peripheral blood. CDR3 sequence: CASSLGGTYGYTF. CDR3 DNA: TGTGCCAGCAGCTTGGGCGGGACCTATGGCTACACCTTC.